The 2 T cell receptor beta chains listed next were all sequenced from one sample in a study of blood T cell repertoires in COVID-19. Sequencing was performed with immunoSEQ multiplex PCR; in TCRdb, only in-frame clones are kept and a portion is missing. In the table there are about 100,000 clones, roughly 85% of which are singletons. The sequenced sample consisted of peripheral blood. The receptor set was obtained from a woman in her 70s with acute or convalescent COVID-19.

J is TRBJ1-5 and V is TRBV24-1, with 11 bases identical to TRBD1. This CDR3 has 16 amino acids. Germline loops: CDR1 KGHDR, CDR2 SFDVKD. With 3 bases clipped from V and 3 bases from J, the junction kept 3 bases outside the gene matches. The CDR3 DNA reads TGTGCCACCAGTGATCGGGACAGGGGGTACAATCAGCCCCAGCATTTT. Translated, it gives CATSDRDRGYNQPQHF.

This chain connects TRBV10-3 to TRBJ2-7; 14 bases are shared with TRBD2. The junction had 8 bases not matched to a gene; V was cut back by 10 bases and J by 6 bases. CDR1 and CDR2 from the germline V gene are ENHRY and SYGVKD. The CDR3 has 14 residues. The CDR3 nucleotides are TGTGCCACGAGAGGACTAGCGGGGGGCGTCGAGCAGTACTTC. Translation: CATRGLAGGVEQYF.